One and the same sample provided the 3 T cell receptor beta chains below, sequenced in a study of shared clonotypes between healthy human individuals. Libraries were prepared by immunoSEQ multiplex PCR; TCRdb keeps only in-frame clonotypes and omits some of them. The table lists approximately 1.5 million clones, approximately 98.5% of them singletons. Sequencing input: naive CD4+ T cells sorted from blood. As to subset: CD45RA+ positively selected. The receptors were sampled from a man aged 30 to 45 in good health.

Comment on this clone: This specimen includes other DNA sequences encoding the same CDR3. The chain links TRBV7-2 to TRBJ2-3; D gene ambiguous. CDR3 length equals 13 residues. Germline V gives CDR1 SGHTA, CDR2 FQGNSA. V was shortened by 1 base and J by 5 bases, with 7 bases between the two germline ends. CDR3 loop: CASSLGFGDTQYF. The CDR3 coding sequence is TGTGCCAGCAGCTTAGGATTCGGAGATACGCAGTATTTT.

The chain combines TRBV5-4 with TRBJ2-6; D is uncertain. Germline V gene sequence: CDR1 SGHNT, CDR2 YYREEE (reference sequence). V gave up 4 bases and J gave up 1 base, with 9 bases separating them. This CDR3 region has 15 residues. The CDR3 DNA reads as TGTGCCAGCAGCACCCGAAAATCTGGGGCCAACGTCCTGACTTTC. Translation: CASSTRKSGANVLTF.

The V gene is TRBV18, the J gene TRBJ2-1, with 9 bases fitting TRBD2. Trimming cost V 5 bases and J 5 bases; bases outside gene matches: 10. The germline gives CDR1 KGHSH, CDR2 LQKENI. The CDR3 is 16 amino acids. CDR3: CASSRDSGSINNEQFF. DNA for the CDR3: TGTGCCAGCTCAAGGGATAGCGGGAGCATAAACAATGAGCAGTTCTTC.